This is a list of T cell receptor beta chains from one sample in a study of early T cells in non-severe SARS-CoV-2 infection. TCRdb passed the 5' RACE reads through MiXCR, listing each CDR3 protein once. The sample comprises around 64,000 distinct CDR3 sequences, 12% of which are singletons, and roughly 6% rests with the top ten. Sequenced sample: whole blood. These TCRs come from an adult who was a healthcare worker with PCR-confirmed SARS-CoV-2 infection or an uninfected control (not recorded which). Both conserved end residues are part of each CDR3. The order of the fields is clone size, D gene, J gene, V gene, CDR3 protein, CDR3 DNA. A D gene is named only where the DNA matches it firmly. Some rows mark clone size as missing; the rest say once, few, many or name a class of expanded clone.

>-|-|TRBJ2-5|TRBV28
CASSVSGNQETQYF
TGTGCCAGCAGCGTATCCGGTAACCAAGAGACCCAGTACTTC
>few|TRBD1|TRBJ2-7|TRBV29-1
CSVHSGTGVYEQYF
TGCAGCGTTCATTCGGGGACAGGGGTGTACGAGCAGTACTTC
>many|-|TRBJ1-1|TRBV5-5
CASSFRQNTEAFF
TGTGCCAGCAGCTTCCGACAGAACACTGAAGCTTTCTTT
>few|-|TRBJ1-1|TRBV10-3
CAYGPREGEAFF
TGTGCCTACGGGCCGCGTGAGGGTGAAGCTTTCTTT
>-|-|TRBJ2-5|TRBV7-6
CASSLVSGQQTQYF
TGTGCCAGCAGCTTAGTTTCGGGACAACAGACCCAGTACTTC
>-|TRBD2|TRBJ2-5|TRBV2
CASSPLAGGPKTQYF
TGTGCCAGCAGTCCACTAGCGGGGGGGCCAAAGACCCAGTACTTC
>many|TRBD2|TRBJ2-5|TRBV20-1
CSARDIERGDQETQYF
TGCAGTGCTAGAGATATCGAGCGGGGGGACCAAGAGACCCAGTACTTC
>once|-|TRBJ2-3|TRBV20-1
CSASHGRGTDTQYF
TGCAGTGCCTCCCACGGACGGGGCACAGATACGCAGTATTTT
>many|TRBD1|TRBJ1-1|TRBV2
CASAPGTATEAFF
TGTGCCAGCGCCCCTGGGACAGCAACTGAAGCTTTCTTT
>-|TRBD2|TRBJ2-3|TRBV12-3/TRBV12-4
CASETSGTDTQYF
TGTGCCAGCGAGACTAGCGGCACAGATACGCAGTATTTT
>few|-|TRBJ2-2|TRBV7-7
CASSLDGANTGELFF
TGTGCTAGCAGCTTAGACGGGGCGAACACCGGGGAGCTGTTTTTT